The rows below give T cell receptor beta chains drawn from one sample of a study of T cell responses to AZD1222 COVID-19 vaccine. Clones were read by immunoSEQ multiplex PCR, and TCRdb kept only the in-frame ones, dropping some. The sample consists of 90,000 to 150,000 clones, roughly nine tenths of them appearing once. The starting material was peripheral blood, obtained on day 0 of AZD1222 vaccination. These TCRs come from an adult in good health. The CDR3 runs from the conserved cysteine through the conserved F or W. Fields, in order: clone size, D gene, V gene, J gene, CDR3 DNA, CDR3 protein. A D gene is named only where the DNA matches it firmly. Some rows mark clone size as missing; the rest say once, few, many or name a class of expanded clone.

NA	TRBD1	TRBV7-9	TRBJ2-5	TGTGCCAGCAGCTTAGCGGGGACAGCGGAGACCCAGTACTTC	CASSLAGTAETQYF
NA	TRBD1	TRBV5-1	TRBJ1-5	TGCGCCAGCACCCGAGACCGGGACAGGGCTAGACAGCCCCAGCATTTT	CASTRDRDRARQPQHF
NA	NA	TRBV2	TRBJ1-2	TGTGCCAGCAGTGAAAATGGACTGACCACCTATGGCTACACCTTC	CASSENGLTTYGYTF
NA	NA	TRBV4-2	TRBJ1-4	TGTGCCAGCAGCCAAGAAGGTATTGGAGCGCAGGGGAGTGAAAAACTGTTTTTT	CASSQEGIGAQGSEKLFF
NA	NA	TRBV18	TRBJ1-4	TGTGCCAGCTCCCCAGCAAAAGGGGCTTCAGAAAAACTGTTTTTT	CASSPAKGASEKLFF
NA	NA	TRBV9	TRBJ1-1	TGTGCCAGCAGCGTAGCAGGGAACACTGAAGCTTTCTTT	CASSVAGNTEAFF
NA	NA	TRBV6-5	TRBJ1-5	TGTGCCAGCGGACCCACGTCCAGTTTCAATCAGCCCCAGCATTTT	CASGPTSSFNQPQHF
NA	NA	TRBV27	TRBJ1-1	TGTGCCAGCAGTTTCTGGAACAGGGTGAACACTGAAGCTTTCTTT	CASSFWNRVNTEAFF
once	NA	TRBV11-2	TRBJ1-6	TGTGCCAGCAGCTTAGGGTCACCCCTCCACTTT	CASSLGSPLHF
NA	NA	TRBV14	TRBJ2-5	TGTGCCAGCAGAAGGGGGGCTTGGGAGACCCAGTACTTC	CASRRGAWETQYF
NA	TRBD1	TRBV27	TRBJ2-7	TGTGCCAGCAGTTTATTCGGGGGACAGGGGTACAGCCGAAACCCCTCCGAGCAGTACTTC	CASSLFGGQGYSRNPSEQYF
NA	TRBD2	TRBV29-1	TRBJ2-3	TGCAGCGTTGATTCAGGGACTAGCGTAAATACGCAGTATTTT	CSVDSGTSVNTQYF
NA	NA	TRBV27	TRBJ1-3	TGTGCCAGCTATCCGACGGGGAGGCCTGGAAACACCATATATTTT	CASYPTGRPGNTIYF
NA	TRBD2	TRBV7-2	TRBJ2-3	TGTGCCAGCAGCTTAGCGGGCGGGGGACCCACAGATACGCAGTATTTT	CASSLAGGGPTDTQYF
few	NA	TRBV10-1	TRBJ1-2	TGCGCCAGCCTCATATTACGCGATGGCTACACCTTC	CASLILRDGYTF
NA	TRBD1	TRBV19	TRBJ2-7	TGTGCCAGCGGACAGGGGGCTATCTACGAGCAGTACTTC	CASGQGAIYEQYF
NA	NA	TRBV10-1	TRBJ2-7	TGCGCCAGCAGTGGGGGGGAGTCCCCCTACGAGCAGTACTTC	CASSGGESPYEQYF
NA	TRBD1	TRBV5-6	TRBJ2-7	TGTGCCAGCAGCTTGCGGCTTACAGGGGGGACCTACGAGCAGTACTTC	CASSLRLTGGTYEQYF
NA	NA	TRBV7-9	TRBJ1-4	TGTGCCAGCAACGGCGGTCGGGAACCGAATGAAAAACTGTTTTTT	CASNGGREPNEKLFF
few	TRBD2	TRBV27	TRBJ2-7	TGTGCCACCTTAAAGTCCCCTAGCGGCTCCTACGAGCAGTACTTC	CATLKSPSGSYEQYF
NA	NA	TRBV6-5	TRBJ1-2	TGTGCCAGCAGTTACGCAGATAGCTATGGCTACACCTTC	CASSYADSYGYTF
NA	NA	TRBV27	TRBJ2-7	TGTGCCAGCAGTTCCCCGGGAGCAGTCTACGAGCAGTACTTC	CASSSPGAVYEQYF
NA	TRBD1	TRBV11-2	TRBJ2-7	TGTGCCAGCAGCCAATGGCTGGCGGACAGGGGAAACGAGCAGTACTTC	CASSQWLADRGNEQYF
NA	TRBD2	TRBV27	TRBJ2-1	TGTGCCAGCAGTTTAGGAGCGGGAGGCCTCAATGAGCAGTTCTTC	CASSLGAGGLNEQFF
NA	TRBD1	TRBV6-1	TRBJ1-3	TGTGCCAGCAGTGAACAGGGGGCACTAAACACCATATATTTT	CASSEQGALNTIYF
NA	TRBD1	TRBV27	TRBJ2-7	TGTGCCAGCAGTTTAGGGGTACAGGGGGGCGAGCAGTACTTC	CASSLGVQGGEQYF
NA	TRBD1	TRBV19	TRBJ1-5	TGTGCCAGTAGTATGACGGGACAGGGCCTCAATCAGCCCCAGCATTTT	CASSMTGQGLNQPQHF
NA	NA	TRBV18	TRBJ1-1	TGTGCCAGCTCACCGGGTCTCGAAGGGACTGAAGCTTTCTTT	CASSPGLEGTEAFF
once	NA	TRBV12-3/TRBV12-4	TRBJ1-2	TGTGCCAGCAGTCCGCGGGGGTATGGCTACACCTTC	CASSPRGYGYTF
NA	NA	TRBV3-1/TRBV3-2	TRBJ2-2	TGTGCCAGCAGCCGGGGTGTGGGTACCGGGGAGCTGTTTTTT	CASSRGVGTGELFF
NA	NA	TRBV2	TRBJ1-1	TGTGCCAGCAGTGAGGGAACTTGGGGGACTGAAGCTTTCTTT	CASSEGTWGTEAFF
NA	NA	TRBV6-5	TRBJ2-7	TGTGCCAGCAAACAGGGTTCTTATGTGGAGTACTTC	CASKQGSYVEYF
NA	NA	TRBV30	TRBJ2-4	TGTGCCTGGAGTCTTGGGGGAGCCAAAAACATTCAGTACTTC	CAWSLGGAKNIQYF
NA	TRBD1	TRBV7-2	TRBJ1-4	TGTGCCAGCAGCTACACCTTCCGACAGGGAAGAGAATTCGAACTGTTTTTT	CASSYTFRQGREFELFF
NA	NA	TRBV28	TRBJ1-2	TGTGCCAGTGGGGGAAGCACGACGTATGGCTACACCTTC	CASGGSTTYGYTF
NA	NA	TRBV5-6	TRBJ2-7	TGTGCCAGCAGCTTGCCGGCAGGGGTGTTCAACGAGCAGTACTTC	CASSLPAGVFNEQYF
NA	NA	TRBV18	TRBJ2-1	TGTGCCAGCTCATCCACCCTAGTCTACAATGAGCAGTTCTTC	CASSSTLVYNEQFF
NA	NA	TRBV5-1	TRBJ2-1	TGCGCCAGCAACAAGAGACAGGTCATGATGGCCAATGAGCAGTTCTTC	CASNKRQVMMANEQFF
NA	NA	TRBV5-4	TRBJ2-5	TGTGCCAGCAGCCTCCCCAAAGAGACCCAGTACTTC	CASSLPKETQYF
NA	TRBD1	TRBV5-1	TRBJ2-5	TGCGCCAGCAGCTCGACCGGGACAGTACAAGAGACCCAGTACTTC	CASSSTGTVQETQYF
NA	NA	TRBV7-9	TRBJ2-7	TGTGCCAGCAGCTTCGGCAGGTCGAACGACGAGCAGTACTTC	CASSFGRSNDEQYF
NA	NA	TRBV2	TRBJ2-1	TGTGCCAGCAGTGATCAAGGGCCTAATGAGCAGTTCTTC	CASSDQGPNEQFF
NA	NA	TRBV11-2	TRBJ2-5	TGTGCCAGCAGCTTTTTCTGGGAAAGTGGGGAGACCCAGTACTTC	CASSFFWESGETQYF
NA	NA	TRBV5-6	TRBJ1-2	TGTGCCAGCAGCTTGGTCGGACGGATATTAGCTAACTATGGCTACACCTTC	CASSLVGRILANYGYTF
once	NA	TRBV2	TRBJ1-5	TGTGCCAGCAGTGAAGTGCTAGCGGGGCTCAATCAGCCCCAGCATTTT	CASSEVLAGLNQPQHF
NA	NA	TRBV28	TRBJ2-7	TGTGCCAGCAGTTACAACGGGCCCTACGAGCAGTACTTC	CASSYNGPYEQYF
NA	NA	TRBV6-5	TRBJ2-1	TGTGCCAGCAGTTATGGTTTGAATGAGCAGTTCTTC	CASSYGLNEQFF
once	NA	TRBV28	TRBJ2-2	TGTGCCAGCACCCCCTTGTTGGGGTATCTTTCCGGGGAGCTGTTTTTT	CASTPLLGYLSGELFF
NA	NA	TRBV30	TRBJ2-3	TGTGCCTGGAGAAAAGTGGGTGGGACGCAGTATTTT	CAWRKVGGTQYF
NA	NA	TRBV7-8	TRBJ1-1	TGTGCCAGCAGCCGACAGTTCACTGAAGCTTTCTTT	CASSRQFTEAFF